The source of this T cell receptor (beta chain) is a study of shared clonotypes between healthy human individuals. Study information: CD4 naive and CD4 memory each took three plates per donor, while CD8 naive took two and CD8 memory one. Regarding the study as a whole: Depth was large, yet rarefaction showed that sorted-subset sequencing was incomplete. Larger richness was generally estimated for naive than memory subsets. Some naive CD4 clonotypes, roughly 5%, turned up in common across several donors.

V was clipped by 6 bases and J by 0 bases, with 15 bases between them. CDR1 MNHEY and CDR2 SVGAGI come from the germline V gene. The CDR3 runs to 15 residues. Concerning this clone itself: The antigen remains unidentified.

TCRdb's table, derived via immunoSEQ multiplex PCR, lists solely in-frame clones and lacks some. The sample has approximately 340,000 clones; around two thirds are singletons. V is TRBV6-5 and J is TRBJ2-7; D is perhaps TRBD1 (6 bases). The TCR comes from a young man in good health. Sequencing was carried out using memory CD4+ T cells sorted from blood. Regarding subset: CD45RA-negative fraction. CDR3 in DNA: TGTGCCAGCAGCCCCGGGACACTGTCCTCCTACGAGCAGTACTTC. Translated, it gives CASSPGTLSSYEQYF.